This TCR beta chain originates from a study of blood T cell repertoires in COVID-19. Turning to the study itself: Collection of acute and convalescent COVID-19 samples took place in the United States, Italy and Spain.

With respect to this clone: One end of the junction varies from germline; a read error may be responsible.

The CDR3 is 12 amino acids. Germline V CDR1 and CDR2: SGDLS, YYNGEE. In the study's own analysis: From reference gene primer amplification, estimates of nucleated cell counts were derived. Sequencing used immunoSEQ multiplex PCR; TCRdb keeps in-frame clones, though not all of them. V, J and clone size are taken as reported in that table, and D and trimming were inferred from the DNA itself. The sample includes more than 70,000 clones, more than 75% of them seen just once. The receptor's source is a human donor in a cohort sampled during active COVID-19. This chain joins TRBV9 and TRBJ2-5, with a tentative D call TRBD2 (5 bases). Sequencing used peripheral blood. CDR3 protein: CASSDSAETQHF. The CDR3 DNA reads as TGTGCCAGCAGCGACTCAGCGGAGACCCAGCACTTC.